This TCR beta chain was profiled in a study of T cells after yellow fever vaccination. Whole-study results and caveats: After the booster, over 95% of CD4 and roughly nine tenths of CD8 primary-response clones were re-detected.

The germline CDR1 and CDR2 sequences are SQVTM and ANQGSEA. The CDR3 extends over 13 amino acids. The V end was cut by 7 bases, the J end by 3 bases, with 16 bases between. A note on this clonotype: Its target is unknown.

A universal primer site and UMIs were added as TCR cDNA was made by 5'RACE template switching. In TCRdb, the 5' RACE reads were re-called with MiXCR into one record per CDR3 protein. The table lists around 550,000 distinct CDR3 sequences, less than 20% of them singletons, with 13% to 15% in the top ten. The chain is built from TRBV29-1 and TRBJ2-7; weak D call: TRBD1 (6 bases). The sequence was obtained from a man aged 25 to 40 who received the YFV17D yellow fever vaccine. The sample in question was PBMCs, obtained 15 days after the yellow fever booster vaccination. CDR3 in DNA: TGCAGCGCTCAGTCAGGGGACAACTACGAGCAGTACTTC. Translated: CSAQSGDNYEQYF.